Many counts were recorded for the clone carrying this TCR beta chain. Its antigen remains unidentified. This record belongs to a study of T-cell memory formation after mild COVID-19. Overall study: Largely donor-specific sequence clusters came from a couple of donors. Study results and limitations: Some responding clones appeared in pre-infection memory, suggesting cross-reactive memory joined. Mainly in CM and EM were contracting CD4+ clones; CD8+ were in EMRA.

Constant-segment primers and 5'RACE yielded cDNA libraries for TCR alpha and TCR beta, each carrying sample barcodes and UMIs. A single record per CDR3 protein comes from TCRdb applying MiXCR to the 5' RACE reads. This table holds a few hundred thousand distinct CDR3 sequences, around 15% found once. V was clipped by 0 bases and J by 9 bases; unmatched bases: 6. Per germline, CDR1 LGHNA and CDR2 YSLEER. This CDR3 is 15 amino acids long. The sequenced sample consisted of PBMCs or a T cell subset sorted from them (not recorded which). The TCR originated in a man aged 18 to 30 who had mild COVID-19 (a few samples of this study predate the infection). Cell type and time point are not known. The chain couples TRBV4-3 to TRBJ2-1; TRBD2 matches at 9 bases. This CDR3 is CASSQEASGGSEQFF. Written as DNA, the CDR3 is TGCGCCAGCAGCCAAGAGGCAAGCGGGGGGAGTGAGCAGTTCTTC.